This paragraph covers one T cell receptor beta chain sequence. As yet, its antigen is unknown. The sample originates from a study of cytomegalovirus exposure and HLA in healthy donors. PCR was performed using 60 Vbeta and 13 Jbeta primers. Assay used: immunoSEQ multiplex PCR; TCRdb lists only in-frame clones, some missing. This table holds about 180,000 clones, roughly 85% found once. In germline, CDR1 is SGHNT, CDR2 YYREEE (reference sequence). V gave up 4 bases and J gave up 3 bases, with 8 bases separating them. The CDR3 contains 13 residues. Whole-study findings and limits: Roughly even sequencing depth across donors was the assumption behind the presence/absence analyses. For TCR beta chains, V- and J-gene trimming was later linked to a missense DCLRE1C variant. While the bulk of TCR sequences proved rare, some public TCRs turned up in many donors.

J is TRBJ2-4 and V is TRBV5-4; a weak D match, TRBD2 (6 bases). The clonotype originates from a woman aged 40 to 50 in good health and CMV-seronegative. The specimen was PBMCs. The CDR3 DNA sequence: TGTGCCAGCAGCGGGGGACTCAAAAACATTCAGTACTTC. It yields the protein CASSGGLKNIQYF. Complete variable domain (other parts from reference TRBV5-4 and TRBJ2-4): ETGVTQSPTHLIKTRGQQVTLRCSSQSGHNTVSWYQQALGQGPQFIFQYYREEENGRGNFPPRFSGLQFPNYSSELNVNALELDDSALYLCASSGGLKNIQYFGAGTRLSVL.